Shown below are 13 T cell receptor beta chains from a single sample sequenced in a study of T-cell memory formation after mild COVID-19. In TCRdb, the 5' RACE reads were re-called with MiXCR into one record per CDR3 protein. Seen here are 170,000 or so distinct CDR3 sequences, over 20% observed once, and the top ten hold about 23%. Sequencing was performed on PBMCs or a T cell subset sorted from them (not recorded which). The receptors shown here come from an adult woman who had mild COVID-19 (a few samples of this study predate the infection). Cell type and time point are not known.

The genes are TRBV24-1 and TRBJ1-5; the D gene is possibly TRBD1 (5 bases). CDR3 length: 14 amino acids. Germline lookup yields CDR1 KGHDR and CDR2 SFDVKD. The germline V and J ends were trimmed by 3 bases and 5 bases, with 10 bases remaining between them. For the CDR3, the DNA is TGTGCCACCAGTGATCGCGACAGATATCAGCCCCAGCATTTT. It is translated as CATSDRDRYQPQHF.

In this sample, this clonotype turned up a few times. The gene calls are TRBV5-5 and TRBJ2-1; TRBD1 agrees at 10 bases. CDR1 SGHKS and CDR2 YYEKEE come from the germline V gene (reference sequence). The ends lost 4 bases at V and 0 bases at J; junction bases unmatched: 7. The CDR3 is 17 amino acids. CDR3 sequence (DNA): TGTGCCAGCAGCCTAGGGACAGGGGCCAGCTCCTACAATGAGCAGTTCTTC. Its protein is CASSLGTGASSYNEQFF.

The rearrangement uses TRBV18 and TRBJ2-3; 8 positions match TRBD2. Germline CDR1 reads KGHSH; CDR2 reads LQKENI. Unmatched junction bases numbered 7, after V lost 0 bases and J lost 2 bases. The CDR3 loop spans 17 amino acids. CDR3 loop: CASSPPVAGYSTDTQYF. In nucleotides, the CDR3 is TGTGCCAGCTCACCACCGGTAGCGGGGTATTCCACAGATACGCAGTATTTT.

This clonotype was detected only once. The rearrangement links TRBV7-8 to TRBJ2-3; 8 bases map to TRBD2. CDR1 is SGHVS and CDR2 is FQNEAQ in the germline V gene. The CDR3 extends over 17 amino acids. Trimming removed 2 bases from V and 2 bases from J; junction bases left unmatched: 9. CDR3 region: CASSLSPAGAITDTQYF. The DNA of the CDR3 is TGTGCCAGCAGCTTATCTCCAGCGGGGGCCATCACAGATACGCAGTATTTT. Full variable domain (rest looked up from reference TRBV7-8 and TRBJ2-3): GAGVSQSPRYKVAKRGQDVALRCDPISGHVSLFWYQQALGQGPEFLTYFQNEAQLDKSGLPSDRFFAERPEGSVSTLKIQRTQQEDSAVYLCASSLSPAGAITDTQYFGPGTRLTVL.

This clonotype has just a few counts. This rearrangement joins TRBV27 to TRBJ2-1; 9 bases line up with TRBD1. With 8 bases clipped from V and 6 bases from J, the junction kept 17 bases outside the gene matches. Germline V gene data show CDR1 as MNHEY and CDR2 as SMNVEV (reference sequence). The CDR3 is 17 residues long. CDR3 residues: CASALTGGSLLPNEQFF. The CDR3 DNA is TGTGCCAGCGCATTGACAGGGGGATCCCTTCTGCCCAATGAGCAGTTCTTC.

This clonotype was seen a handful of times. This chain links TRBV7-9 with TRBJ2-1, with a weak D call TRBD1 (5 bases). The germline CDR1 and CDR2 sequences are SEHNR and FQNEAQ (reference sequence). V lost 4 bases, J lost 7 bases, and 14 bases lay in between. The CDR3 extends over 14 amino acids. The CDR3: CASSSSNQGNEQFF. The CDR3 nucleotides read TGTGCCAGCAGCTCCTCCAATCAGGGAAATGAGCAGTTCTTC.

The sample holds many counts of this clonotype. The chain joins TRBV27 to TRBJ2-4; D remains ambiguous. Per the germline V gene, CDR1 is MNHEY and CDR2 is SMNVEV (reference sequence). V dropped 10 bases and J dropped 2 bases, with 21 bases sitting between them. The CDR3 extends over 16 amino acids. The CDR3 DNA reads TGTGCCACCAGAGATTATTCTGGTTTGACCAAAAACATTCAGTACTTC. Translating it yields CATRDYSGLTKNIQYF.

J is TRBJ1-6 and V is TRBV12-3 or TRBV12-4, with D unclear. Trimming cost V 3 bases and J 3 bases, with 12 bases left between them. This CDR3 has 16 residues. The CDR3 region has the DNA TGTGCCAGCAGTTTTGGGCAGGATGGCTATAATTCACCCCTCCACTTT. Translation: CASSFGQDGYNSPLHF.

The chain has TRBV11-3 and TRBJ2-3; 13 bases align to TRBD2. The CDR3 consists of 15 residues. Trimming took 5 bases from V and 4 from J; bases not matched to a gene: 3. CDR1 and CDR2 from the germline V gene are SGHNT and YENEEA. The CDR3 DNA reads as TGTGCCAGCAGCAGGACTAGCGGGAGCGCAGATACGCAGTATTTT. Amino acid sequence: CASSRTSGSADTQYF.

V is TRBV4-1 and J is TRBJ2-1, with D uncertain. Trimming took 8 bases from V and 9 from J, leaving 20 bases between them. Germline V CDR1 and CDR2: MGHRA, YSYEKL. The CDR3 extends over 14 amino acids. This CDR3 reads CASQPTNNLGEQFF. CDR3 sequence (DNA): TGCGCCAGCCAGCCCACAAATAATTTAGGTGAGCAGTTCTTC.

The chain links TRBV15 to TRBJ1-2; no reliable D call. From germline, CDR1 is LNHNV and CDR2 YYDKDF (reference sequence). Trimming shortened V by 0 bases and J by 0 bases, and 5 bases separated the two germline ends. The CDR3 totals 14 residues. The CDR3 is CATSRDRANYGYTF. In nucleotides, the CDR3 is TGTGCCACCAGCAGAGATCGTGCTAACTATGGCTACACCTTC.

This clonotype was picked up a small number of times. J is TRBJ1-2 and V is TRBV5-1; TRBD1 matches 9 bases. Per the germline V gene, CDR1 is SGHRS and CDR2 is YFSETQ. The CDR3 consists of 15 residues. With V trimmed by 0 bases and J by 4 bases, 4 bases remained unmatched. This CDR3 is CASSLGTGDIYGYTF. The DNA for the CDR3 is TGCGCCAGCAGCTTGGGGACAGGGGACATCTATGGCTACACCTTC.

This clonotype was counted a few times. V usage is TRBV9 and J usage is TRBJ2-1; 11 positions agree with TRBD2. The junction had 5 bases not matched to a gene; V was cut back by 2 bases and J by 4 bases. CDR1 and CDR2 (germline): SGDLS, YYNGEE. The CDR3 totals 16 residues. The CDR3 here is CASSVGGLAGYNEQFF. The CDR3 bases are TGTGCCAGCAGCGTGGGTGGACTAGCGGGTTACAATGAGCAGTTCTTC.